The 17 T cell receptor beta chains given below trace back to one sample, sequenced in a study of patients and donors after allogeneic stem cell transplantation. TCRdb redid the calling of the RT-PCR reads with MiXCR, one entry per CDR3 protein. Among about 150,000 distinct CDR3 sequences, roughly 22% were seen once, and the ten largest hold 25% to 30%. What was sequenced was blood, either unsorted or a sorted T cell fraction (not recorded which). The source of these receptors is a human donor who was either an allogeneic HSCT recipient or a stem cell or donor lymphocyte infusion donor (not recorded which). It is not recorded whose cells these are; they may come from a transplant donor.

The CDR3 region is CASSRERVMNTEAFF. The CDR3, as DNA: TGTGCCAGCAGCAGGGAGAGGGTGATGAACACTGAAGCTTTCTTT. V is TRBV12-3 or TRBV12-4 and J is TRBJ1-1; a possible D gene is TRBD1 (5 bases). CDR3 length: 15 amino acids. Trimming left V 6 bases short and J 0 bases short, with 14 bases between.

In its sample, this clonotype was seen a few times. The J gene is TRBJ2-3, the V gene TRBV12-3 or TRBV12-4; 10 nucleotides match TRBD2. The trim removed 6 bases at V and 3 bases at J, leaving 9 bases unmatched. This CDR3 comprises 16 residues. The CDR3, as DNA: TGTGCCAGCAGCCCCAACACTAGCGGGGCTACAGATACGCAGTATTTT. Translated, it gives CASSPNTSGATDTQYF.

This clonotype was observed a handful of times. The CDR3 protein is CASSLGTTETQYF. In DNA form, the CDR3 reads TGTGCCAGCAGCTTAGGGACTACGGAGACCCAGTACTTC. The chain joins TRBV7-2 to TRBJ2-5, with D possibly TRBD2 on 6 matching bases. The germline V gene encodes CDR1 SGHTA and CDR2 FQGNSA. This CDR3 spans 13 amino acids. Trimming left V 1 base short and J 5 bases short, with 8 bases between.

This rearrangement joins TRBV29-1 to TRBJ1-2, with a weak D call TRBD1 (6 bases). This CDR3 comprises 12 residues. Trimming removed 3 bases at V and 3 bases at J, with 8 bases between. The germline V gene has CDR1 SQVTM and CDR2 ANQGSEA. DNA of the CDR3: TGCAGCGTTGAGGGGGGCTACTATGGCTACACCTTC. Translation: CSVEGGYYGYTF.

This clonotype was counted once. The chain joins TRBV12-3 or TRBV12-4 to TRBJ2-3; 8 bases align to TRBD1. The CDR3 runs to 17 residues. V dropped 4 bases and J dropped 5; count of bases not matched to a gene: 14. DNA for the CDR3: TGTGCCAGCAGTTACCCCCTTGGCAGGGGGCGGGTAGATACGCAGTATTTT. Amino acid sequence: CASSYPLGRGRVDTQYF.

This clonotype was seen at least ten times. The chain carries TRBV5-1 and TRBJ1-1; a weak D match, TRBD1 (5 bases). This CDR3 has 16 amino acids. Germline assignment: CDR1 SGHRS and CDR2 YFSETQ. The V end was cut by 4 bases, the J end by 5 bases, with 21 bases between. CDR3 sequence (DNA): TGCGCCAGCAGCCCAAACCCTGGACAAGGGCGGACTGAAGCTTTCTTT. This translates into CASSPNPGQGRTEAFF.

Only a few counts were recorded for this clonotype. V usage is TRBV7-9 and J usage is TRBJ1-1; the D is unclear. The CDR3 totals 12 residues. V lost 0 bases and J 9 bases, leaving 8 bases between the germline ends. Germline V gene sequence: CDR1 SEHNR, CDR2 FQNEAQ (reference sequence). The CDR3 is CASSLAGNKAFF. The DNA of the CDR3 is TGTGCCAGCAGCTTAGCTGGGAATAAAGCTTTCTTT.

V gene TRBV6-5 combines with J gene TRBJ2-3; 10 bases agree with TRBD2. V was clipped by 6 bases and J by 4 bases; unmatched bases: 4. Germline V gene data show CDR1 as MNHEY and CDR2 as SVGAGI. This CDR3 comprises 14 residues. DNA of the CDR3: TGTGCCAGCAGGGAGCGGGGGGGCTCAGATACGCAGTATTTT. It yields the protein CASRERGGSDTQYF.

In this sample, this clonotype turned up a few times. The gene calls are TRBV5-1 and TRBJ1-5, with D unresolved. The CDR3 covers 13 residues. Trimming took 0 bases from V and 5 from J, leaving 6 bases between them. Germline V lookup: CDR1 SGHRS, CDR2 YFSETQ. The CDR3 region has the DNA TGCGCCAGCAGCTTGGGCAGAGATCAGCCCCAGCATTTT. Its protein is CASSLGRDQPQHF.

This clonotype was found a few times. This chain uses TRBV25-1 with TRBJ1-3; D unclear. The CDR3 loop spans 20 amino acids. Germline V gene lookup returns CDR1 MGHDK and CDR2 SYGVNS. V gave up 5 bases and J gave up 0 bases, with 26 bases separating them. The CDR3 sequence is CASSRTSGFAEPGSGNTIYF. The CDR3 DNA follows: TGTGCCAGCAGTCGGACGAGCGGTTTTGCGGAGCCAGGCTCTGGAAACACCATATATTTT.

This clonotype came up a few times. The chain couples TRBV24-1 to TRBJ2-1; TRBD2 matches at 9 bases. Germline V gene data show CDR1 as KGHDR and CDR2 as SFDVKD. J lost 5 bases, V lost 2 bases, and 6 bases had no gene match. CDR3 size: 16 residues. The CDR3 sequence: CATSDSTLAGNNEQFF. The CDR3 nucleotides read TGTGCCACCAGTGATTCGACCCTAGCGGGAAACAATGAGCAGTTCTTC.

The V gene is TRBV7-2, the J gene TRBJ2-5, with D possibly matching TRBD1 (6 bases). The CDR3 runs to 14 residues. Trimming shortened V by 5 bases and J by 4 bases, and 14 bases separated the two germline ends. The germline V gene has CDR1 SGHTA and CDR2 FQGNSA. The CDR3 nucleotides read TGTGCCAGCAGCCCGCGGACAGTTACAGAGACCCAGTACTTC. This encodes CASSPRTVTETQYF.

This clonotype has only a few counts. The V call is TRBV12-3 or TRBV12-4, the J call TRBJ1-1; no reliable D call. Deletions cut 1 base from V and 1 base from J, with 16 bases between. This CDR3 spans 17 amino acids. Written as DNA, the CDR3 is TGTGCCAGCAGTTTAGGGGCGGGCCAAACGAAGAACACTGAAGCTTTCTTT. Protein sequence: CASSLGAGQTKNTEAFF.

The chain joins TRBV7-9 to TRBJ1-3, with 7 positions matching TRBD1. The CDR3 has 18 residues. Germline V CDR1 and CDR2: SEHNR, FQNEAQ (reference sequence). V shed 6 bases and J 6 bases; nucleotides not matched to a gene: 20. CDR3 sequence reads: CASSLPTSGQRLQNTIYF. CDR3 sequence (DNA): TGTGCCAGCAGTCTTCCCACCTCGGGACAGCGATTACAAAACACCATATATTTT.

There are a few counts of this clonotype. The CDR3 DNA reads TGTGCCAGCAGCTTGGTACAGGGGGTTTATGGTGAAAAACTGTTTTTT. It encodes CASSLVQGVYGEKLFF. The V gene is TRBV5-6, the J gene TRBJ1-4, with TRBD1 matching 8 bases. The CDR3 runs to 16 residues. CDR1 is SGHDT, CDR2 YYEEEE, per germline. V gave up 0 bases and J gave up 7 bases; unmatched junction bases: 8.

The gene calls are TRBV5-1 and TRBJ1-2; 7 positions match TRBD1. V lost 0 bases and J lost 5; bases outside the gene matches: 7. This CDR3 comprises 15 residues. Germline V CDR1 and CDR2: SGHRS, YFSETQ. CDR3 DNA: TGCGCCAGCAGCTTGGGCCTGGACAGGTCGTATGGCTACACCTTC. Translation: CASSLGLDRSYGYTF.

Many counts were recorded for this clonotype. The chain employs TRBV12-3 or TRBV12-4 and TRBJ1-2, with 10 positions matching TRBD1. The V segment lost 3 bases and the J segment 6 bases; nucleotides outside the gene matches: 7. The CDR3 sequence is 15 residues long. This CDR3 is CASSFGWDRGDGYTF. As DNA, the CDR3 is TGTGCCAGCAGTTTTGGTTGGGACAGGGGTGATGGCTACACCTTC.